This T cell receptor (beta chain) was recovered during a study of cytomegalovirus exposure and HLA in healthy donors. The junction had 2 bases not matched to a gene; V was cut back by 1 base and J by 6 bases. The CDR3 is 13 residues long. Germline V gene lookup returns CDR1 SGHDT and CDR2 YYEEEE. Study results and caveats: TCR association rates varied by HLA locus in a later analysis, with DRB1 highest and HLA-C lowest.

Primers: 60 Vbeta forward and 13 Jbeta reverse. Measured with immunoSEQ multiplex PCR; TCRdb has only the in-frame clones, and not every one. The sample consists of 95,000 to 100,000 clones, over 65% of them appearing once. This clone was found once. Its antigen is not known. The material sequenced was PBMCs. This sequence was found in an older woman in good health and CMV-seronegative. V usage is TRBV5-6 and J usage is TRBJ1-2, with 8 bases lining up with TRBD1. This chain's CDR3 is CASSLTGGHGYTF. DNA for the CDR3: TGTGCCAGCAGCTTGACAGGGGGTCATGGCTACACCTTC.